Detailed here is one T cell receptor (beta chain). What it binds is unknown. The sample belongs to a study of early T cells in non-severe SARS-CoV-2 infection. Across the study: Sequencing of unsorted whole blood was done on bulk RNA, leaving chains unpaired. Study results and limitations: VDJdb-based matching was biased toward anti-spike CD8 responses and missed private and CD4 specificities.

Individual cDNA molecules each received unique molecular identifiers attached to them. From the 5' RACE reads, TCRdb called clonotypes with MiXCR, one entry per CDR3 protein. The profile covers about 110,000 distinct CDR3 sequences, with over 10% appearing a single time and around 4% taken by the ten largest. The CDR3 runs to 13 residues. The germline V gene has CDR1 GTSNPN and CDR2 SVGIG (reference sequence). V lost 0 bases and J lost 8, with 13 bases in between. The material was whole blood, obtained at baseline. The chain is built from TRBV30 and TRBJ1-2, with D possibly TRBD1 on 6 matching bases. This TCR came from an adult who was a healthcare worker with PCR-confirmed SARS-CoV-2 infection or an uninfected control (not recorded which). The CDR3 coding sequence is TGTGCCTGGAGTGTACTACAGGGCGAAGGCTACACCTTC. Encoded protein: CAWSVLQGEGYTF.